This record looks at one T cell receptor beta chain sequence and its context. Its antigen is not known. This record belongs to a study of cytomegalovirus exposure and HLA in healthy donors. Use of 60 Vbeta and 13 Jbeta primers characterized the PCR. Using immunoSEQ multiplex PCR, the repertoire was profiled, and TCRdb retains in-frame clones only, with some absent. The profile shows under 150,000 clones, roughly four fifths of them singletons. When sampled, the donors appeared nominally healthy, though they likely had unrecorded immune exposures. The study's findings and limits: In an earlier analysis, productive rearrangement rates for most beta V segments clustered near 87% or 30%.

Source material: PBMCs. The TCR comes from a human donor in good health.

The CDR3 region is CASSLTGTDYEQYF. The CDR3 region has the DNA TGTGCCAGCTCACTAACCGGGACAGACTACGAGCAGTACTTC. The rearrangement links TRBV18 to TRBJ2-7; TRBD1 matches 7 bases. This CDR3 region has 14 residues. Losses at the gene ends were 4 bases for V and 3 bases for J; bases not matched to a gene: 6. CDR1 is KGHSH and CDR2 is LQKENI in the germline V gene.